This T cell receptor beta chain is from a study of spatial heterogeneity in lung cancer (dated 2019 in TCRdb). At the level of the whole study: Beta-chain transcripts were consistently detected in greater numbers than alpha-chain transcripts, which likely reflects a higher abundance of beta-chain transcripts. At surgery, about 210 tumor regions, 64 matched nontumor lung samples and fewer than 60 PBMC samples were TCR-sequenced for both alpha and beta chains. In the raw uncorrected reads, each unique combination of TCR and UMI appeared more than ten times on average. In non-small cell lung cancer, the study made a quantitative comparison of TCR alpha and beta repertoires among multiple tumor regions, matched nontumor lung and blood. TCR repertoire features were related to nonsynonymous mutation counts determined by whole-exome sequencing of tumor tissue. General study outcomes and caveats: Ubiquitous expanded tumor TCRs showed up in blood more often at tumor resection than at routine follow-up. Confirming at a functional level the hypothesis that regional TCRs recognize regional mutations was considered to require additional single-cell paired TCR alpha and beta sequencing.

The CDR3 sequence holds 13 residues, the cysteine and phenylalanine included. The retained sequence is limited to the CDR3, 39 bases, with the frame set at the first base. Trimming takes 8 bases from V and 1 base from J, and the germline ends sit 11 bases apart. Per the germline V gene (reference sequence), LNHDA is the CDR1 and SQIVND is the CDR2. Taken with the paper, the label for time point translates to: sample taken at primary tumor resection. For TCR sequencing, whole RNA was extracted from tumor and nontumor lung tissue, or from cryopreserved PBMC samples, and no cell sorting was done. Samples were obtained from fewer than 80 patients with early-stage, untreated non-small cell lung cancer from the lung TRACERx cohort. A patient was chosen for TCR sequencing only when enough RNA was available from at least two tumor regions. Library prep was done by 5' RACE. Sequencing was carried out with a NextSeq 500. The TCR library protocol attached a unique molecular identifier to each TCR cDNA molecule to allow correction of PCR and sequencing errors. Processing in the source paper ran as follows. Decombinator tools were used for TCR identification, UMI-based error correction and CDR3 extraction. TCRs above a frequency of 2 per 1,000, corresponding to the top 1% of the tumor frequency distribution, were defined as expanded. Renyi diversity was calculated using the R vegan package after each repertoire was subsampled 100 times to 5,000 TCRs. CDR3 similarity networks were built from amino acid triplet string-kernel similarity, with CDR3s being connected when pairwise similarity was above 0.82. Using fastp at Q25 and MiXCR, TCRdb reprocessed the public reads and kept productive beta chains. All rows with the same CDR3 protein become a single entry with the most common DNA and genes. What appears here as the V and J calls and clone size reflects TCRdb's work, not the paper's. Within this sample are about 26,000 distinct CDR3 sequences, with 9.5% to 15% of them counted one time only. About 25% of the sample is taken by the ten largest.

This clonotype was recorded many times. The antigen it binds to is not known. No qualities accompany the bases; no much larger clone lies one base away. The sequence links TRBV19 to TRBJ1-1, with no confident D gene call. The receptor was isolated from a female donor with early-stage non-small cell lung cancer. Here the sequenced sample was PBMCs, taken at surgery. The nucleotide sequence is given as TGTGCCAGTGGAGTATTCGGGAACACTGAAGCTTTCTTT. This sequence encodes CASGVFGNTEAFF.